This T cell receptor (beta chain) was captured in a study of T-cell reconstitution after alpha-beta-depleted transplantation in children (TCRdb year 2016). Regarding the study in general: The study quantitatively tracked T-cell immune reconstitution after TCRalphabeta/CD19-depleted allogeneic hematopoietic cell transplantation in children using TCR repertoire profiling. Findings and caveats that apply to the study as a whole: The apparently early recovery of alphabetaT-cell counts about two months after transplant reportedly depended on only several hundred rapidly expanded clones that came from non-depleted graft cells. In some patients, the high TCRbeta diversity seen at day 60 was put down to recipient T cells and intrathymic progenitors that had survived conditioning. Hyperexpanded clone frequencies declined over subsequent months; after one year, T-cell counts and TCRbeta diversity were mostly attributed to newly produced T cells.

The library came from PCR. The sample was run on an Illumina HiSeq 2500. To normalize quantification of the TCRbeta repertoire, the TCR libraries were built with molecular barcoding that relied on unique molecular identifiers. TCRdb reran the public reads through fastp at Q25 and MiXCR, keeping productive beta chains. Entries are consolidated by CDR3 protein sequence, retaining the most common genes and DNA. The sample yields 80,000 to 100,000 distinct CDR3 sequences; around a quarter were counted once. The top ten hold 20% to 25% of the sample. Explained via the paper, the treatment or condition label denotes: allogeneic hematopoietic cell transplantation with graft depleted of TCRalphabeta T cells and CD19 B cells. Transplant recipients were children who received TCRalphabeta/CD19-depleted allogeneic hematopoietic cell grafts. Inclusive of the bounding cysteine and phenylalanine, the CDR3 is 16 residues long. The DNA shown is the 48-base CDR3, in frame from base 1. Here V drops 2 bases and J drops 4 bases, and the junction holds 5 bases not matched to any gene. Taken from the germline V gene, the CDR1 and CDR2 loops are SGHRS and YFSETQ.

This clonotype was seen a few times. Its antigen is still unknown. It has no much larger one-base neighbor in the sample; base qualities were not kept. The clonotype comes from a boy aged 2 to 10 with acute lymphoblastic leukemia, due to receive a stem cell transplant. Material: PBMCs, obtained before TCRalphabeta/CD19-depleted stem cell transplant. This sequence uses TRBV5-1 and TRBJ2-2; a stretch of 10 junction bases matches TRBD1. The CDR3 has the sequence CASSFDRGRITGELFF. The DNA sequence reads TGCGCCAGCAGCTTCGACAGGGGGCGCATCACCGGGGAGCTGTTTTTT.